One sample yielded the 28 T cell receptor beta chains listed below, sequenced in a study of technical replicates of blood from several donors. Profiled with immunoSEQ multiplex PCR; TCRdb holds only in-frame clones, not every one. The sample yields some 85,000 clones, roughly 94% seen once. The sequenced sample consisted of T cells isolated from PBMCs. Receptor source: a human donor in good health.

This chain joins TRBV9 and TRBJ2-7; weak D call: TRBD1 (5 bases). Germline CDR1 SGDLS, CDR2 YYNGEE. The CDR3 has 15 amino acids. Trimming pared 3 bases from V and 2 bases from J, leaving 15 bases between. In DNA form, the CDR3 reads TGTGCCAGCAGCGACCACAGGTCCTCCACCTACGAGCAGTACTTC. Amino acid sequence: CASSDHRSSTYEQYF.

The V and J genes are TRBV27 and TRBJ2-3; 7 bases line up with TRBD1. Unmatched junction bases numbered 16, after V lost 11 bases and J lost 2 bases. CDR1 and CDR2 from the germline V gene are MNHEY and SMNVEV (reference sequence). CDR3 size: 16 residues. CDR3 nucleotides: TGTGCCCGGGTAGAAAGAGGGGGCCCTCCCACAGATACGCAGTATTTT. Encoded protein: CARVERGGPPTDTQYF.

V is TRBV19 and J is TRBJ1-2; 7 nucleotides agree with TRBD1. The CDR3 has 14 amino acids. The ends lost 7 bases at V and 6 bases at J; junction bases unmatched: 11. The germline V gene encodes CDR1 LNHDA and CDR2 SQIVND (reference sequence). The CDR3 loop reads CASIDDRESDGYTF. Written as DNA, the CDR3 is TGTGCCAGTATTGATGACAGGGAGTCGGATGGCTACACCTTC.

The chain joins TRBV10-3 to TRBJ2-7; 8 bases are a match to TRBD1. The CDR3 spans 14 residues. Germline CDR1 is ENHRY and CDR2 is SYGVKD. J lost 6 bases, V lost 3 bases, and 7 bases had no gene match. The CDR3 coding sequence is TGTGCCATCAGTGAAGACAGGGGATCTTTCGAGCAGTACTTC. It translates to CAISEDRGSFEQYF.

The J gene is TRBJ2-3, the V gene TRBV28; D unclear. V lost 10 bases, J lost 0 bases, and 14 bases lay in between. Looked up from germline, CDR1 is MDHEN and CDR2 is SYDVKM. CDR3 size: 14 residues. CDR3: CAITRRISTDTQYF. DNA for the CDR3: TGTGCCATCACCCGGCGGATTAGCACAGATACGCAGTATTTT.

This CDR3 reads CASSVVRGGDGYTF. DNA for the CDR3: TGTGCCAGCAGCGTAGTTAGAGGGGGCGACGGCTACACCTTC. The chain is built from TRBV9 and TRBJ1-2, with TRBD1 identical over 7 bases. The V and J ends lost 0 bases and 8 bases, in that order; junction bases with no gene match: 7. Germline-derived CDR1 and CDR2 are SGDLS and YYNGEE. This CDR3 is 14 amino acids long. Looking up the rest from reference TRBV9 and TRBJ1-2 gives the full variable domain: DSGVTQTPKHLITATGQRVTLRCSPRSGDLSVYWYQQSLDQGLQFLIQYYNGEERAKGNILERFSAQQFPDLHSELNLSSLELGDSALYFCASSVVRGGDGYTFGSGTRLTVV.

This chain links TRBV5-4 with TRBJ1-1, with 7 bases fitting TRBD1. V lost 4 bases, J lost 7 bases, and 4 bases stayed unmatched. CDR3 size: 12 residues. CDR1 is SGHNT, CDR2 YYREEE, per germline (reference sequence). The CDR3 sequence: CASSPGGSEAFF. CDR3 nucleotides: TGTGCCAGCAGCCCAGGGGGGAGTGAAGCTTTCTTT.

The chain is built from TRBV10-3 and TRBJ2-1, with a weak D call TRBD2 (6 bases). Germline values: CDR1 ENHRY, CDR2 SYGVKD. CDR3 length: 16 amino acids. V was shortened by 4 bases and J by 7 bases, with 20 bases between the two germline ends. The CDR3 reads CAISGSGSLVRNEQFF. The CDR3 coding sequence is TGTGCCATCAGTGGTAGCGGATCACTGGTTAGGAATGAGCAGTTCTTC.

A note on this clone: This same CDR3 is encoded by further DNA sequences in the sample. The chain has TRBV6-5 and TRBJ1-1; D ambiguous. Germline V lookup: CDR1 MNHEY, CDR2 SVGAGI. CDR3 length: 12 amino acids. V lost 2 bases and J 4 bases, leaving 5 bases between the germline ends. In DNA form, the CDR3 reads TGTGCCAGCAGTTACCCCCTCACTGAAGCTTTCTTT. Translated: CASSYPLTEAFF.

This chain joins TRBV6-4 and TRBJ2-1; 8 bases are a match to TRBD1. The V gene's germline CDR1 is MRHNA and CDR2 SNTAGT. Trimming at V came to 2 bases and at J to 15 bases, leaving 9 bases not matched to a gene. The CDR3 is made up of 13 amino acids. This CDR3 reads CASSDPSDRVLFF. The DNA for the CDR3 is TGTGCCAGCAGTGACCCTTCGGACAGGGTACTGTTCTTC.

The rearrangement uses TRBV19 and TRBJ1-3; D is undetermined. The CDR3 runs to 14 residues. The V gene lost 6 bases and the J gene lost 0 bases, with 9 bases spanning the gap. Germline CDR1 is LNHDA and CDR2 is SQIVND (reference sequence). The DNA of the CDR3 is TGTGCCAGTAGCGGTCCTTCCTCTGGAAACACCATATATTTT. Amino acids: CASSGPSSGNTIYF.

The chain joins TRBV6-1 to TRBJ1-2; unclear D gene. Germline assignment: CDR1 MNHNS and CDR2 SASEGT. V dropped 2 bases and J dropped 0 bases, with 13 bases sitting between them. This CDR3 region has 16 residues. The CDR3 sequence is CASSEFMAEPNYGYTF. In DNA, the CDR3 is TGTGCCAGCAGTGAATTTATGGCAGAACCTAACTATGGCTACACCTTC.

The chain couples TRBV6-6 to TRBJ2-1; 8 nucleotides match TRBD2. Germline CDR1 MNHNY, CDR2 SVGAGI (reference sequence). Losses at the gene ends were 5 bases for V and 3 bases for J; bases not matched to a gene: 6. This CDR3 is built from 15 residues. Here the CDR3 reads CASSPSGQIYNEQFF. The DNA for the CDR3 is TGTGCCAGCAGTCCTAGCGGGCAAATCTACAATGAGCAGTTCTTC.

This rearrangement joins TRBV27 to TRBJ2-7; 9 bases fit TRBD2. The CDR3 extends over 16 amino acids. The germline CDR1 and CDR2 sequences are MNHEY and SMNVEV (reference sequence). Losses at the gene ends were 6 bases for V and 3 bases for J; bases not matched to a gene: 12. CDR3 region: CASRPSELAGFYEQYF. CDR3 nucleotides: TGTGCCAGCAGACCCAGTGAACTAGCGGGCTTCTACGAGCAGTACTTC.

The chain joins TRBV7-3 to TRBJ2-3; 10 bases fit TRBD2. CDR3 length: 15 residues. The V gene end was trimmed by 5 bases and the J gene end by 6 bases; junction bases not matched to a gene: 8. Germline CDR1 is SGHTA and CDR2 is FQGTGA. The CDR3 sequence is CASSPRSGRRDTQYF. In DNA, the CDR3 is TGTGCCAGCAGCCCACGTAGCGGGAGGAGGGATACGCAGTATTTT. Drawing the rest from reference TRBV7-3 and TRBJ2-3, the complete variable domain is GAGVSQTPSNKVTEKGKYVELRCDPISGHTALYWYRQSLGQGPEFLIYFQGTGAADDSGLPNDRFFAVRPEGSVSTLKIQRTERGDSAVYLCASSPRSGRRDTQYFGPGTRLTVL.

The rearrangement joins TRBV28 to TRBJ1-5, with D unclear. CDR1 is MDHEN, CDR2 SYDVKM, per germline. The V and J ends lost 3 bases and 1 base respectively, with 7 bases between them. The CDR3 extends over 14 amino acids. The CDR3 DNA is TGTGCCAGCAGTTTCAAGAGGAGCAATCAGCCCCAGCATTTT. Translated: CASSFKRSNQPQHF.

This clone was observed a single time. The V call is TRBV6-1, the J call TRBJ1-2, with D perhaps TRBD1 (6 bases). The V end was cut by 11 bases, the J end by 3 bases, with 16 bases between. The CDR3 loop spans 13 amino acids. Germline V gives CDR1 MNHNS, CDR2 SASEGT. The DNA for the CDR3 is TGTGCCTCAGACGGGGGGCCTTACTATGGCTACACCTTC. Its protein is CASDGGPYYGYTF.

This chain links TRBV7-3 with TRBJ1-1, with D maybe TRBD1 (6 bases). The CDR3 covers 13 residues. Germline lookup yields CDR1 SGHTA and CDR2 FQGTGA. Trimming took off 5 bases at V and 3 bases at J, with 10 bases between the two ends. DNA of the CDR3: TGTGCCAGCAGCGTACAGGGAGACACTGAAGCTTTCTTT. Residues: CASSVQGDTEAFF.

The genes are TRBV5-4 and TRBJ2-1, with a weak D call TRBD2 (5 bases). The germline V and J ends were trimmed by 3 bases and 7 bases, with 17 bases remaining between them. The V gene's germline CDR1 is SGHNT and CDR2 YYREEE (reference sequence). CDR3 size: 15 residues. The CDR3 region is CASSYPGGGINEQFF. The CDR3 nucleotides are TGTGCCAGCAGCTACCCTGGCGGAGGAATTAATGAGCAGTTCTTC. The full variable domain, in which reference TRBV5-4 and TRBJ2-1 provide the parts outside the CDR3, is ETGVTQSPTHLIKTRGQQVTLRCSSQSGHNTVSWYQQALGQGPQFIFQYYREEENGRGNFPPRFSGLQFPNYSSELNVNALELDDSALYLCASSYPGGGINEQFFGPGTRLTVL.

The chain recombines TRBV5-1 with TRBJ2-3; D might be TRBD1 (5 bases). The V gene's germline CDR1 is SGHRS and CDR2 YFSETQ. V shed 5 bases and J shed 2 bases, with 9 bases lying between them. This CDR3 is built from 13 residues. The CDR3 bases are TGCGCCAGCAGGAAAGGGGACACAGATACGCAGTATTTT. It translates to CASRKGDTDTQYF.

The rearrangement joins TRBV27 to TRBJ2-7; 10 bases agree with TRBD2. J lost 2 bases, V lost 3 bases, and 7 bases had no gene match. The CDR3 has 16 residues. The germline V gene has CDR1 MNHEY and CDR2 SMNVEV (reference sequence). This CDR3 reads CASSFSSGSLTYEQYF. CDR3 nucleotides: TGTGCCAGCAGTTTCTCTAGCGGGAGCCTCACCTACGAGCAGTACTTC.

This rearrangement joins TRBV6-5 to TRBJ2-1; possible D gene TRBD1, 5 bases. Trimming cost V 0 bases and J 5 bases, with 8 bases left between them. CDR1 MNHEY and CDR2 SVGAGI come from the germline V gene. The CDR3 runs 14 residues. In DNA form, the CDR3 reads TGTGCCAGCAGTTACTCGCCCAGGGACAATGAGCAGTTCTTC. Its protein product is CASSYSPRDNEQFF.

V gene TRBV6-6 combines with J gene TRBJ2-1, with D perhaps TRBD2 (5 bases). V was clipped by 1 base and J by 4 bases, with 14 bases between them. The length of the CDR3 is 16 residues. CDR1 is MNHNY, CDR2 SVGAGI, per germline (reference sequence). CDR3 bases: TGTGCCAGCAGTTACTTAAGACTACCGCTATACAATGAGCAGTTCTTC. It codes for CASSYLRLPLYNEQFF.

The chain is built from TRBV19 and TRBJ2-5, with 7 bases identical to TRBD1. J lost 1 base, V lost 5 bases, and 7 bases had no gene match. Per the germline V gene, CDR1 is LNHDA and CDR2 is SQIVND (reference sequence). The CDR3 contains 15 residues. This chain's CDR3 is CASSVDRDSQETQYF. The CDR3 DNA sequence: TGTGCCAGTAGTGTCGACCGGGACAGCCAAGAGACCCAGTACTTC. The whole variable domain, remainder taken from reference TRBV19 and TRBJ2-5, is DGGITQSPKYLFRKEGQNVTLSCEQNLNHDAMYWYRQDPGQGLRLIYYSQIVNDFQKGDIAEGYSVSREKKESFPLTVTSAQKNPTAFYLCASSVDRDSQETQYFGPGTRLLVL.

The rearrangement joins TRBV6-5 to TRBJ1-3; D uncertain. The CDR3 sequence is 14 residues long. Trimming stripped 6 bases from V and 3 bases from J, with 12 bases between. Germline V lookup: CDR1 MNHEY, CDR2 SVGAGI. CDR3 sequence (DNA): TGTGCCAGCAGAAATGGAGGAGGTGGAAACACCATATATTTT. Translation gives CASRNGGGGNTIYF.

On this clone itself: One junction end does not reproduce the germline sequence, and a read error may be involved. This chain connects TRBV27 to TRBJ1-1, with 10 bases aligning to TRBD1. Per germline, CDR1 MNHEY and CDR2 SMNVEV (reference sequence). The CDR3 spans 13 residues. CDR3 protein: CASSLSRTGGVTF. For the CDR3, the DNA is TGTGCCAGCAGTTTATCGAGGACAGGGGGTGTTACCTTT.

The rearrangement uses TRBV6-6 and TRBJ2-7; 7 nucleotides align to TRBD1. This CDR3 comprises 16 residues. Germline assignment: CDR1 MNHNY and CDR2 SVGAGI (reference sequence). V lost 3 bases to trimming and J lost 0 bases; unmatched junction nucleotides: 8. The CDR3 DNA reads TGTGCCAGCAGTTATTCTCCCTGGGACAGCTCCTACGAGCAGTACTTC. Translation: CASSYSPWDSSYEQYF.

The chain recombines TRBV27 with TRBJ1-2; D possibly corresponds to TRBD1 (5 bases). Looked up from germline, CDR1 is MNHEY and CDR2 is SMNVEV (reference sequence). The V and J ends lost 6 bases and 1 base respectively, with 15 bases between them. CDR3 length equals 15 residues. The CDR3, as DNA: TGTGCCAGCAGCAACCAGGGACTTCTTAACTATGGCTACACCTTC. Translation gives CASSNQGLLNYGYTF.